The sequence of this T cell receptor beta chain was determined in a study of blood T cells in healthy people across ages (dated by TCRdb to 2014 to 2015). With regard to the full study: In model experiments, template switching captured roughly one uniquely barcoded TCR beta cDNA molecule for every two T cells. Age-related changes in TCR beta repertoire diversity were measured in the study by deep sequencing normalized with unique cDNA molecular identifiers. Four age groups were formed from the donors: young (average roughly 16 years), middle-aged (approximately 42), aged (around 68) and long-lived (around 82). To avoid experimental bias, donors of different ages were randomly spread across the sequencing lanes. Two additional independent replicas of 1 million unique cDNA reads from the same blood draw were analyzed for two donors (one aged 18 to 30 and one aged 80 or older). Summary of the overall study and its limitations: Bulk unsorted PBMC profiling prevented conclusive comparison of naive and antigen-experienced compartments. The percentage of naive T cells measured by flow cytometry correlated strongly with observed TCR beta diversity. Observed TCR beta diversity per million T cells fell roughly linearly with age, and a significant reduction was already apparent by age roughly 41. Compared with the aged group, the long-lived group had more naive CD4+ T cells, fewer expanded clones and increased TCR diversity, suggesting age selection. Estimates of total diversity from one million sequenced T cells were regarded as lower bounds and underestimates. The CMV infection status of donors was not known, potentially confounding age-related changes in expanded clonotypes.

The donors were some 39 Caucasian individuals from Russia, aged 6 to 90 years, who were systemically healthy. Each donor gave roughly 9.5 milliliters of peripheral blood, collected into EDTA-treated Vacutainer tubes. Ficoll-Paque density-gradient centrifugation was used to isolate PBMCs, with at least 7 million per sample. Total RNA was extracted from PBMCs with Trizol reagent, with at least 6 micrograms obtained per sample. For every donor, an aliquot of PBMCs went through flow cytometry to measure the percentages of naive CD45RAhigh/CD27high T cells. CDR1 SGDLS and CDR2 YYNGEE are derived from the germline V gene. V loses 3 bases at its end and J loses 9 bases; junction bases beyond the gene matches: 6. The CDR3 covers 13 residues, taking in both the cysteine and the phenylalanine. The DNA shown is the 39-base CDR3, in frame from base 1. On this clonotype itself: This receptor's antigen is unknown. Base quality data are lacking; no much larger clone is found one base away.

The library was obtained by 5' RACE. The reads were generated on an Illumina HiSeq 2500. A second about 7 to 11 cycle PCR used a sample-barcoded 5' primer and a J-beta primer mix. A template-switch 5' adaptor carrying 12 random nucleotides introduced a unique molecular identifier onto each TCR beta cDNA molecule. At least 3 million CDR3-containing paired-end reads were obtained from each sample. The Mint cDNA synthesis kit, primed by a TRBC-specific oligonucleotide, was used to synthesize first-strand cDNA from all RNA. After uracil-DNA glycosylase treatment, a first 18-cycle PCR used universal primers M1SS and BC2_uni_R on all cDNA. In the paper's pipeline: Normalization of each sample was performed by random selection of 1 million high-quality reads, each carrying a distinct molecular identifier. Reads with shared molecular identifiers were discarded instead of being binned into consensus sequences. MiTCR, run with a Q25 quality threshold and the strictest error-elimination algorithm, handled CDR3 identification, clonotype clustering and error correction. A nonparametric unseen species model using Euler transformation provided a lower-bound estimate of total TCR beta diversity. TCRdb trimmed public reads at Q25 via fastp, called clones via MiXCR and kept in-frame beta chains. For every CDR3 protein sequence, its rows merge into one entry that carries the most common genes and DNA. The V and J calls were not made by the authors but by TCRdb's processing. The sample has hundreds of thousands of distinct CDR3 sequences on record, roughly 50% of them singletons. The ten largest account for about 20% of the sample.

Sequences were obtained from blood. The V and J genes are TRBV9 and TRBJ2-4, and TRBD1 aligns with 7 junction nucleotides. The receptor was derived from a man in his thirties or forties in good health. Here is the DNA: TGTGCCAGCAGCGGAGAACAGGGGTCCATTCAGTACTTC. Its protein reads: CASSGEQGSIQYF.